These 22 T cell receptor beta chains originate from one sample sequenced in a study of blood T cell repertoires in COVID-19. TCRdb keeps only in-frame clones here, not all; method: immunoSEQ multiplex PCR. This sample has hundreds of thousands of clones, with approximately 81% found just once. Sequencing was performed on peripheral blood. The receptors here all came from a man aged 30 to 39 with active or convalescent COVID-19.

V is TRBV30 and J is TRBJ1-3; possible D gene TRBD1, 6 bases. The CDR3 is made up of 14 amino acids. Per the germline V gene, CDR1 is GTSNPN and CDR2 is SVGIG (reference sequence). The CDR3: CALLKQGTGNTIYF. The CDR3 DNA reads TGTGCATTACTTAAACAGGGCACAGGAAACACCATATATTTT.

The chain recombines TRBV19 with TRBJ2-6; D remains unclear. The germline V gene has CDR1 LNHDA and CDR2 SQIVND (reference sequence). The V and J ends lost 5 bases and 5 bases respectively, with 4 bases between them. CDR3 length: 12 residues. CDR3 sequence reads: CASSPWANVLTF. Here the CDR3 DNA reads TGTGCCAGTAGTCCCTGGGCCAACGTCCTGACTTTC.

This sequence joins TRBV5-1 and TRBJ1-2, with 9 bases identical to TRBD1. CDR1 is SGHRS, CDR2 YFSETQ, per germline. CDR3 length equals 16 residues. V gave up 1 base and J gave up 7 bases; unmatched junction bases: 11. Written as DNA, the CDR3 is TGCGCCAGCAGCTTGACAACGCCGGGACAGGGAACTGGCTACACCTTC. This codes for CASSLTTPGQGTGYTF. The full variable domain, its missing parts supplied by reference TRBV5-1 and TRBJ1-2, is KAGVTQTPRYLIKTRGQQVTLSCSPISGHRSVSWYQQTPGQGLQFLFEYFSETQRNKGNFPGRFSGRQFSNSRSEMNVSTLELGDSALYLCASSLTTPGQGTGYTFGSGTRLTVV.

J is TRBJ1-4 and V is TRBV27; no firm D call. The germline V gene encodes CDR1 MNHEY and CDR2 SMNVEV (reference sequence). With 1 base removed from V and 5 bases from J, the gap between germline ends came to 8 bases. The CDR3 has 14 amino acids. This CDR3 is CASSLYGANEKLFF. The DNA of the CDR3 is TGTGCCAGCAGTTTATACGGAGCCAATGAAAAACTGTTTTTT.

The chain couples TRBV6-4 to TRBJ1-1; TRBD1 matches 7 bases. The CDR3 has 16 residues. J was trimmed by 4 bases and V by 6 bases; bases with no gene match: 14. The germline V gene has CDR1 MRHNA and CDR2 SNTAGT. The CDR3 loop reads CASRTQGGTVATEAFF. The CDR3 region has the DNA TGTGCCAGCAGAACTCAAGGGGGGACAGTCGCCACTGAAGCTTTCTTT.

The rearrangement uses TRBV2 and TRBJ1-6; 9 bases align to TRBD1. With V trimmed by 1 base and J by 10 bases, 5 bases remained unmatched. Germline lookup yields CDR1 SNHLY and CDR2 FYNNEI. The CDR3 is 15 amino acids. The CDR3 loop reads CASSEGDRAYSPLHF. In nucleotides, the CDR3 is TGTGCCAGCAGTGAAGGGGACAGGGCTTACTCACCCCTCCACTTT.

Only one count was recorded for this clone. The CDR3 protein is CASSPVGSSYNEQFF. CDR3 nucleotide sequence: TGTGCCAGCTCACCCGTCGGGAGCTCCTACAATGAGCAGTTCTTC. The chain carries TRBV18 and TRBJ2-1; TRBD2 is a possible D gene (6 bases). Trimming removed 3 bases at V and 0 bases at J, with 9 bases between. The V gene's germline CDR1 is KGHSH and CDR2 LQKENI. CDR3 length: 15 amino acids. Filled out from reference TRBV18 and TRBJ2-1, the complete variable domain reads NAGVMQNPRHLVRRRGQEARLRCSPMKGHSHVYWYRQLPEEGLKFMVYLQKENIIDESGMPKERFSAEFPKEGPSILRIQQVVRGDSAAYFCASSPVGSSYNEQFFGPGTRLTVL.

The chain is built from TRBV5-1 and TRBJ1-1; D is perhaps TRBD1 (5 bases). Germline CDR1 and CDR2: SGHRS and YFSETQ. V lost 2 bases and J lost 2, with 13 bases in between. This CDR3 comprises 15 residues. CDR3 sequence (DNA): TGCGCCAGCAGCTTAGTTCCGGACACTAACACTGAAGCTTTCTTT. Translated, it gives CASSLVPDTNTEAFF. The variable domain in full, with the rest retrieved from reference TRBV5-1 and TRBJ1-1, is KAGVTQTPRYLIKTRGQQVTLSCSPISGHRSVSWYQQTPGQGLQFLFEYFSETQRNKGNFPGRFSGRQFSNSRSEMNVSTLELGDSALYLCASSLVPDTNTEAFFGQGTRLTVV.

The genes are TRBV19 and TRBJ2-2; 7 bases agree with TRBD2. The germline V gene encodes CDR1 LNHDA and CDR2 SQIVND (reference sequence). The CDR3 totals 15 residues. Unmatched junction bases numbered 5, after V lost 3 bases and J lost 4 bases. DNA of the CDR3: TGTGCCAGTAGTATCAGCGGGGACGCCACCGGGGAGCTGTTTTTT. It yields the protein CASSISGDATGELFF.

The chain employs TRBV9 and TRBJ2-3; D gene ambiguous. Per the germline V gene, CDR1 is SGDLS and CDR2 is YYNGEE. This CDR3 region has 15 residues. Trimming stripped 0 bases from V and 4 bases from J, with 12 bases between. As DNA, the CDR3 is TGTGCCAGCAGCGTAGGCTCTAGTACCGCAGATACGCAGTATTTT. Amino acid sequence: CASSVGSSTADTQYF.

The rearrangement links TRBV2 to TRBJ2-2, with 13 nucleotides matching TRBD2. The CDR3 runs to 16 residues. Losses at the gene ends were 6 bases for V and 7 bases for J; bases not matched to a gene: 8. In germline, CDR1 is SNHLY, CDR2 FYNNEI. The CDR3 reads CASSPLAGGLGGELFF. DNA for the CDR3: TGTGCCAGCAGCCCACTAGCGGGGGGGCTTGGCGGGGAGCTGTTTTTT. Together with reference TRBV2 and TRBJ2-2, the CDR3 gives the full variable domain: EPEVTQTPSHQVTQMGQEVILRCVPISNHLYFYWYRQILGQKVEFLVSFYNNEISEKSEIFDDQFSVERPDGSNFTLKIRSTKLEDSAMYFCASSPLAGGLGGELFFGEGSRLTVL.

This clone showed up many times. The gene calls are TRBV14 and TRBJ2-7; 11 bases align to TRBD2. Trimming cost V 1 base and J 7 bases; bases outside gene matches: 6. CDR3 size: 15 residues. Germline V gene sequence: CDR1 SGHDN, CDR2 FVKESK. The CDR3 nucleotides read TGTGCCAGCAGCCAAGGACTAGCGGGGACCTTGGAGCAGTACTTC. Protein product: CASSQGLAGTLEQYF.

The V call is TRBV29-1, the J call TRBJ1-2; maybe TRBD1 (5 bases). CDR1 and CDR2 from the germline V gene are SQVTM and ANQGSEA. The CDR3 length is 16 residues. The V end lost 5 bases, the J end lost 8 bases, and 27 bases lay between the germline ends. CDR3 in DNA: TGCAGCGTTCTCCACACACAAGGCCAGGGTTTAAAAGGCTACACCTTC. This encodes CSVLHTQGQGLKGYTF. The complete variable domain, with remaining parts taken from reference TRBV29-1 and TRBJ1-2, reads SAVISQKPSRDICQRGTSLTIQCQVDSQVTMMFWYRQQPGQSLTLIATANQGSEATYESGFVIDKFPISRPNLTFSTLTVSNMSPEDSSIYLCSVLHTQGQGLKGYTFGSGTRLTVV.

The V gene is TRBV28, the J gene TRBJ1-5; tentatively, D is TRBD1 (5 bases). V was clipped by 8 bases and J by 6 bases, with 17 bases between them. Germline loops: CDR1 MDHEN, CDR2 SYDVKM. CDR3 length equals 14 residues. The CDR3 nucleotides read TGTGCCAGCCGCGAAGACAGTTTGGTTCAGCCCCAGCATTTT. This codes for CASREDSLVQPQHF. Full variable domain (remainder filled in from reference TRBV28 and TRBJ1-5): DVKVTQSSRYLVKRTGEKVFLECVQDMDHENMFWYRQDPGLGLRLIYFSYDVKMKEKGDIPEGYSVSREKKERFSLILESASTNQTSMYLCASREDSLVQPQHFGDGTRLSIL.

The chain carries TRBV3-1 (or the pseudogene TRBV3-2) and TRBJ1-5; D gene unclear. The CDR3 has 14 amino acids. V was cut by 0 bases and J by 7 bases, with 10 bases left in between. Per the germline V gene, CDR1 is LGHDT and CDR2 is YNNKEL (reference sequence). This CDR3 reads CASSQDLVEQPQHF. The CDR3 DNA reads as TGTGCCAGCAGCCAAGATTTAGTCGAGCAGCCCCAGCATTTT.

CDR3 region: CASSSWDRWNTIYF. In DNA form, the CDR3 reads TGTGCCAGCAGTTCATGGGACAGGTGGAACACCATATATTTT. This chain connects TRBV6-5 to TRBJ1-3, with 8 bases aligning to TRBD1. Unmatched junction bases numbered 6, after V lost 4 bases and J lost 7 bases. The CDR3 extends over 14 amino acids. Looked up from germline, CDR1 is MNHEY and CDR2 is SVGAGI.

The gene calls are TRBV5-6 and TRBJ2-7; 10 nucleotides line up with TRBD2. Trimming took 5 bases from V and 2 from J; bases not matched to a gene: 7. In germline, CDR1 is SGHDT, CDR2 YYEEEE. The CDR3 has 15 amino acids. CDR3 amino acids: CASSLTGTSAYEQYF. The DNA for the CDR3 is TGTGCCAGCAGTTTAACCGGGACTAGCGCCTACGAGCAGTACTTC.

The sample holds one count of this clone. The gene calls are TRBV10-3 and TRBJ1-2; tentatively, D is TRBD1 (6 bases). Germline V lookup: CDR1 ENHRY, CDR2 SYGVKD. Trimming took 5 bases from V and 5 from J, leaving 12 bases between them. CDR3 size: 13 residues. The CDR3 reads CAISPTGPYGYTF. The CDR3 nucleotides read TGTGCCATCAGTCCTACAGGGCCGTATGGCTACACCTTC.

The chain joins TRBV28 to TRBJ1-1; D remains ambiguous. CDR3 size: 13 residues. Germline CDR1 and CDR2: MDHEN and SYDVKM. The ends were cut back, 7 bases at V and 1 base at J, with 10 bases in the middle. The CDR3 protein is CASTPAGNTEAFF. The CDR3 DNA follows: TGTGCCAGCACCCCGGCGGGGAACACTGAAGCTTTCTTT.

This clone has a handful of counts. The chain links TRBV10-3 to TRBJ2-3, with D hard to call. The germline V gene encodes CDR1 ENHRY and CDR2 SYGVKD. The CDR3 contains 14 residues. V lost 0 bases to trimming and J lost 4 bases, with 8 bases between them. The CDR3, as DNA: TGTGCCATCAGTGAGTCCGTCGTTCCAGATACGCAGTATTTT. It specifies CAISESVVPDTQYF.

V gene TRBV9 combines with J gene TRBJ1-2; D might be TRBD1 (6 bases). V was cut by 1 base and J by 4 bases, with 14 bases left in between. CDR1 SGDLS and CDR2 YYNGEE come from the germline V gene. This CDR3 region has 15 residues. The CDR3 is CASSVTLGGGYGYTF. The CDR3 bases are TGTGCCAGCAGCGTAACCCTAGGGGGTGGCTATGGCTACACCTTC.

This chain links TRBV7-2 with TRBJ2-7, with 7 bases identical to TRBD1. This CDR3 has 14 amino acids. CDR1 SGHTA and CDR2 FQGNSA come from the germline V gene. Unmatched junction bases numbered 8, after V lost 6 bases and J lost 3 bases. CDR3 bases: TGTGCCAGCAGTCCTCGTCAGGGGGTCTACGAGCAGTACTTC. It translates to CASSPRQGVYEQYF.